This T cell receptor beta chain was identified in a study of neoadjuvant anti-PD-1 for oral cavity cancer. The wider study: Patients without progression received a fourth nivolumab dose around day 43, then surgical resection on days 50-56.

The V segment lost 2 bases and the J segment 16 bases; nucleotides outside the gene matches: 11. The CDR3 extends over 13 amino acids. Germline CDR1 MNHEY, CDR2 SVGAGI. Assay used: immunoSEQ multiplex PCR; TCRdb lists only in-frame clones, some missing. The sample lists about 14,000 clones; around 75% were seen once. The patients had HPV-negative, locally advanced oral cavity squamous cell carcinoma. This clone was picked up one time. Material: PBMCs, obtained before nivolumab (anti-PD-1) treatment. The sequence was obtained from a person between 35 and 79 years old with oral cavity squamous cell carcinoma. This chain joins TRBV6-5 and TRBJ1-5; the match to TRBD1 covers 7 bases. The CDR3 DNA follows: TGTGCCAGCAGTTACCCGGACGACAGGGTTAAACATTTT. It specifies CASSYPDDRVKHF.